The T cell receptor beta chain under discussion was sequenced for a study of glioma-infiltrating T cells. The study, taken as a whole, reports: Very few CDR3 sequences were shared between tissue and blood. Gliomas, especially low-grade, showed above-expected tissue-blood divergence; non-neoplastic patients showed below.

V was clipped by 6 bases and J by 1 base, with 9 bases between them. The CDR3 consists of 13 residues. CDR1 and CDR2 from the germline V gene are MNHNS and SASEGT. As concerns this clonotype: What it recognizes is unknown. This beta chain is a stray sequence in a library constructed for alpha chains; its clone size is not meaningful.

Using RNA template, CDR3s of TCR alpha and beta were amplified with iRepertoire arm-PCR. Input was 100-400 ng of tissue mRNA or PBMC total RNA. TCRdb ran MiXCR on the multiplex PCR reads and lists one entry per CDR3 protein. Of 900 to 1,400 distinct CDR3 sequences listed, 25% to 30% were seen once; the top ten hold about an eighth. Source material: glioma tissue, nonneoplastic brain tissue, or PBMCs (not recorded which). The chain is built from TRBV6-1 and TRBJ1-1; D might be TRBD1 (5 bases). This sequence was found in a human donor with low-grade glioma or glioblastoma, undergoing nonglioma brain surgery, or in good health (not recorded which). CDR3 sequence: CASSRDRNTEAFF. The CDR3 nucleotides are TGTGCCAGCAGCCGCGACAGGAACACTGAAGCTTTCTTT.